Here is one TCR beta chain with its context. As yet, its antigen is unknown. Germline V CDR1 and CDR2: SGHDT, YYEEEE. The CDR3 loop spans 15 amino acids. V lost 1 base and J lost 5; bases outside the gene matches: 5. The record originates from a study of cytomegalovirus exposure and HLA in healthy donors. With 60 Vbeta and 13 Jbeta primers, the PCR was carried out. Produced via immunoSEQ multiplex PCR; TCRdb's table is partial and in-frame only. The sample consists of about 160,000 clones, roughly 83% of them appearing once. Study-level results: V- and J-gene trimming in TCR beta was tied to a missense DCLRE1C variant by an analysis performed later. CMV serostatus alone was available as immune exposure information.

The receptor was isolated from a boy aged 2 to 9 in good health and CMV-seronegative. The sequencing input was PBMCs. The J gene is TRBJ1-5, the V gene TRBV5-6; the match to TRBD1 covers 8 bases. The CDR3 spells CASSLSPGGDQPQHF. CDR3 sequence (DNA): TGTGCCAGCAGCTTGTCCCCAGGGGGCGATCAGCCCCAGCATTTT.